Presented here are 21 T cell receptor beta chains from one specimen sequenced in a study of tumor and adjacent non-tumor tissue in lung cancer. The library came from three nested PCR rounds adapted from ARM-PCR protocols. One entry per CDR3 protein, called by TCRdb with MiXCR from the multiplex PCR reads. The sample has tens of thousands of distinct CDR3 sequences; around 64% are singletons. No cell sorting was done before RNA was extracted from the tissue. Distant lung tissue was collected more than 3 cm away from the tumor edge. Sequenced input: distant non-tumor lung tissue. The source is a man aged 65 to 85 with non-small cell lung cancer.

About this clonotype itself: As the CDR3 is not closed by the conserved phenylalanine or tryptophan, this likely results from a read error. The chain carries TRBV28 and TRBJ1-5; D possibly corresponds to TRBD1 (6 bases). The V gene's germline CDR1 is MDHEN and CDR2 SYDVKM. This CDR3 contains 14 residues. In DNA, the CDR3 is TGTGCAAGCAGTTTGGCTCAGGGGAATCAGCCCCAGCATCTT. Residues: CASSLAQGNQPQHL.

As to this clonotype: The junction differs from germline at one of its ends, possibly a read error. The rearrangement uses TRBV6-6 and TRBJ1-1; possibly TRBD1 for D (6 bases). The CDR3 length is 15 residues. CDR1 and CDR2 from the germline V gene are MNHNY and SVGAGI (reference sequence). This CDR3 reads CARSFALRGSTEAFF. The CDR3 nucleotides are TGTGCCAGAAGTTTCGCGCTCAGGGGAAGCACGGAAGCTTTCTTT.

Regarding this clonotype: The junction differs from germline at one of its ends, possibly a read error. The rearrangement links TRBV10-3 to TRBJ2-5, with 10 bases fitting TRBD2. The V gene's germline CDR1 is ENHRY and CDR2 SYGVKD. The CDR3 has 16 residues. DNA of the CDR3: TGTGCCATCAGTGAGGGACTAGCGGAGTTCCAAGAGGCCCAGTACTTC. Its protein product is CAISEGLAEFQEAQYF.

In the case of this clonotype: Just one base apart from a much larger clone, this may be a read error. This chain connects TRBV12-3 or TRBV12-4 to TRBJ1-1; D is ambiguous. CDR3 length: 11 amino acids. Here the CDR3 reads CVSSFDTEAFF. Here the CDR3 DNA reads TGTGTCAGCAGTTTCGACACTGAAGCTTTCTTT.

Turning to this clonotype: An end of the junction differs from the germline gene, which may be a read error. The rearrangement links TRBV4-2 to TRBJ2-7; TRBD2 aligns across 7 bases. This CDR3 comprises 15 residues. Germline V gene lookup returns CDR1 LGHNA and CDR2 YNFKEQ. The CDR3 spells CGNSQVSSGPYERYF. The CDR3 coding sequence is TGTGGCAACAGCCAAGTCTCTAGCGGACCCTACGAGCGGTACTTC.

Worth noting for this clonotype: A clone one base away is much larger, so this may be a read error. This chain joins TRBV28 and TRBJ2-1; 13 bases fit TRBD2. Germline V CDR1 and CDR2: MDHEN, SYDVKM. The CDR3 is made up of 16 amino acids. The CDR3 loop is CAGSPILTSGGNEQFF. The CDR3 nucleotides read TGTGCCGGCAGTCCAATCCTGACTAGCGGGGGGAATGAGCAGTTCTTC.

Concerning this clonotype itself: A junction boundary mismatches the germline segment, possibly from a read error. This chain joins TRBV11-2 and TRBJ2-1; 8 nucleotides align to TRBD2. This CDR3 has 17 amino acids. Looked up from germline, CDR1 is SGHAT and CDR2 is FQNNGV. The CDR3: CASSSSPAGVSYNEQFF. In DNA, the CDR3 is TGTGCCAGCAGCTCATCCCCAGCGGGGGTTAGCTACAATGAACAGTTCTTC.

Comments on this clonotype: An end of the junction differs from the germline gene, which may be a read error. The chain uses TRBV12-3 or TRBV12-4 and TRBJ2-5; D might be TRBD1 (5 bases). This CDR3 has 13 amino acids. CDR3 region: CASLGRAEETRYF. The CDR3 nucleotides are TGTGCCAGCTTAGGCAGGGCAGAAGAGACCCGGTACTTC.

The table lists this clonotype with a few counts. The chain links TRBV29-1 to TRBJ2-7; D is unresolved. The V and J ends lost 4 bases and 5 bases respectively, with 12 bases between them. Germline V gene lookup returns CDR1 SQVTM and CDR2 ANQGSEA. This CDR3 is built from 12 residues. CDR3 nucleotide sequence: TGCAGCGTTGTCTACAGATTAGACGAGCAGTACTTC. Translating it yields CSVVYRLDEQYF.

Concerning this clonotype itself: The junction shows a germline mismatch at one end, possibly a read error. V and J are TRBV12-3 or TRBV12-4 and TRBJ1-4; possible D gene TRBD1, 6 bases. The CDR3 is 15 amino acids. Here the CDR3 DNA reads TGTACCAGCAGTTCCTCGCGGGGGGGCGATGAAAAACTGTTCTTT. This encodes CTSSSSRGGDEKLFF.

In its sample, this clonotype is medium-sized (0.01 to 0.1%). The chain links TRBV11-2 to TRBJ2-1, with D perhaps matching TRBD1 (5 bases). The CDR3 runs to 14 residues. V was cut by 3 bases and J by 5 bases, with 11 bases left in between. From germline, CDR1 is SGHAT and CDR2 FQNNGV. CDR3 in amino acids: CASSFMLGDNEQFF. The CDR3 nucleotides read TGTGCCAGCAGCTTTATGCTAGGGGACAATGAGCAGTTCTTC. Full variable domain (remainder filled in from reference TRBV11-2 and TRBJ2-1): EAGVAQSPRYKIIEKRQSVAFWCNPISGHATLYWYQQILGQGPKLLIQFQNNGVVDDSQLPKDRFSAERLKGVDSTLKIQPAKLEDSAVYLCASSFMLGDNEQFFGPGTRLTVL.

The chain has TRBV5-5 and TRBJ2-5, with D possibly being TRBD2 (5 bases). V lost 6 bases and J lost 9, with 27 bases in between. Germline V lookup: CDR1 SGHKS, CDR2 YYEKEE (reference sequence). This CDR3 region has 16 residues. This CDR3 reads CASKPGWALRDVAQYF. The CDR3 region has the DNA TGTGCCAGCAAGCCCGGCTGGGCCCTACGGGATGTGGCCCAGTACTTC.

Notes on this clonotype: A much larger clone sits a single nucleotide away, making a read error possible. The genes are TRBV12-3 or TRBV12-4 and TRBJ2-1; TRBD2 is a possible D gene (7 bases). This CDR3 is 13 amino acids long. V was cut by 3 bases and J by 9 bases, with 12 bases left in between. CDR3 loop: CASSLGGRSEQFF. As DNA, the CDR3 is TGTGCCAGCAGTTTGGGGGGGCGGAGTGAGCAGTTCTTC.

Comments on this clonotype: The junction does not match germline at one end; this may be a read error. V and J are TRBV6-2 or TRBV6-3 and TRBJ2-1, with D tentatively TRBD2 (6 bases). This CDR3 comprises 17 residues. CDR1 and CDR2 (germline): MNHEY, SVGEGT. The DNA of the CDR3 is TGTGCCAGCAGGCTTACCTCTAGCGTGGGGCTTTACAATGAGCAGCTCTTC. It codes for CASRLTSSVGLYNEQLF.

Remarks on this clonotype: No conserved phenylalanine or tryptophan is present at the end of the CDR3, so a read error is the likely explanation. The rearrangement uses TRBV6-1 and TRBJ1-6; no clear D. There are 14 residues in the CDR3. Germline values: CDR1 MNHNS, CDR2 SASEGT. CDR3 bases: TGTGTCAGCAGTGAAGGTGACGGCAATTCACCCCTCCACCTT. Translated, it gives CVSSEGDGNSPLHL.

This clonotype was detected many times. The genes are TRBV6-1 and TRBJ2-1; 12 nucleotides align to TRBD2. V shed 7 bases, J shed 4 bases, and the junction held 8 bases outside the gene matches. The CDR3 spans 16 residues. Per germline, CDR1 MNHNS and CDR2 SASEGT. CDR3 sequence (DNA): TGTGCCAGCACACCGGGACTAGCGGGTAATTACAATGAGCAGTTCTTC. It encodes CASTPGLAGNYNEQFF.

With respect to this clonotype: A clone one base away is much larger, so this may be a read error. The conserved final phenylalanine or tryptophan is absent from the CDR3, which likely points to a read error. The J gene is TRBJ1-1, the V gene TRBV5-6, with unresolved D. The CDR3 has 13 residues. Trimming pared 0 bases from V and 5 bases from J, leaving 8 bases between. Germline values: CDR1 SGHDT, CDR2 YYEEEE. The CDR3 nucleotides are TGTGCCAGCAGCTTGGGGGTAGGAACTGAAGCTTTCTCT. Its translation is CASSLGVGTEAFS.

With regard to this clonotype: A much more abundant neighbour one base away suggests this may be a read error. The chain carries TRBV6-1 and TRBJ2-1, with 7 bases fitting TRBD1. Germline V lookup: CDR1 MNHNS, CDR2 SASEGT. The CDR3 has 13 residues. The CDR3 DNA sequence: TGTGCCAGCAGCCAATACAGGGGTAATGAGCAGCTCTTC. Protein product: CASSQYRGNEQLF.

This chain joins TRBV29-1 and TRBJ2-1; D is perhaps TRBD2 (5 bases). This CDR3 spans 15 amino acids. Germline CDR1 SQVTM, CDR2 ANQGSEA. V lost 6 bases and J 10 bases, leaving 25 bases between the germline ends. The CDR3 region is CSVQGGRSRGWEQFF. The CDR3, as DNA: TGCAGCGTACAAGGCGGGCGTTCGCGTGGTTGGGAGCAGTTCTTC.

This clonotype was observed a handful of times. This chain connects TRBV5-1 to TRBJ1-2; D gene unclear. The germline V gene has CDR1 SGHRS and CDR2 YFSETQ. This CDR3 spans 11 amino acids. The V end was cut by 4 bases, the J end by 6 bases, with 7 bases between. The CDR3 is CASSPGDGYTF. The CDR3 DNA reads as TGCGCCAGCAGCCCCGGGGATGGCTACACCTTC.

On this clonotype itself: One end of the junction varies from germline; a read error may be responsible. This chain connects TRBV11-2 to TRBJ2-2; D is unresolved. This CDR3 is built from 13 residues. In germline, CDR1 is SGHAT, CDR2 FQNNGV. CDR3 bases: TGTGCGAGCAGTCCACGTGGGACCGGGGAGCTGTTTTTT. It yields the protein CASSPRGTGELFF.